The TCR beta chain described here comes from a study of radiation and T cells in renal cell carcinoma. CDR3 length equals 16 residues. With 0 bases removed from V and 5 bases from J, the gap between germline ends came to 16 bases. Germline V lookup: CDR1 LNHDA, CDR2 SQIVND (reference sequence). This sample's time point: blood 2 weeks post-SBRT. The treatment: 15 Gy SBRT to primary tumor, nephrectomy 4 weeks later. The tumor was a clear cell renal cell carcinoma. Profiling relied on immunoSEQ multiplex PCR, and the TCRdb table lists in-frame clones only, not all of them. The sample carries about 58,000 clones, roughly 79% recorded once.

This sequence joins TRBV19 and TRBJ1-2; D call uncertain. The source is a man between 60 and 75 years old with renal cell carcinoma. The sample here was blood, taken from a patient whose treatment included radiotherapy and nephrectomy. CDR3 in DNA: TGTGCCAGTAGTATAGAAGGAAAGGCAGGACGATATGGCTACACCTTC. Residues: CASSIEGKAGRYGYTF.